The source of this T cell receptor (beta chain) is a study of cytomegalovirus exposure and HLA in healthy donors. Study in general: From donors who were HLA-typed, an early data release held 81 million or so unique TCRs.

This CDR3 has 15 residues. Losses at the gene ends were 1 base for V and 4 bases for J; bases not matched to a gene: 2. From germline, CDR1 is LNHNV and CDR2 YYDKDF (reference sequence). Regarding this clone: Its specificity is not known.

The PCR employed 60 Vbeta primers together with 13 Jbeta primers. The repertoire was sequenced with immunoSEQ multiplex PCR; TCRdb's copy has only in-frame clones and lacks some. The table has about 96,000 clones, about 70% seen once. Broader study findings: The presence/absence work took it that sequencing depth was about the same across donors. A later analysis, which compared TCR beta chains of equal frequency, found the HLA-associated ones more clonally expanded. Most subjects' HLA-A and HLA-B alleles were reportedly predicted from TCR beta sequences.

Input material: PBMCs. The gene calls are TRBV15 and TRBJ2-7; 12 bases align to TRBD1. The clonotype was recovered from a female donor in good health and CMV-seropositive. CDR3 sequence (DNA): TGTGCCACCAGCAGAGCGGGACAGGGGGCTTACGAGCAGTACTTC. Translated, it gives CATSRAGQGAYEQYF.